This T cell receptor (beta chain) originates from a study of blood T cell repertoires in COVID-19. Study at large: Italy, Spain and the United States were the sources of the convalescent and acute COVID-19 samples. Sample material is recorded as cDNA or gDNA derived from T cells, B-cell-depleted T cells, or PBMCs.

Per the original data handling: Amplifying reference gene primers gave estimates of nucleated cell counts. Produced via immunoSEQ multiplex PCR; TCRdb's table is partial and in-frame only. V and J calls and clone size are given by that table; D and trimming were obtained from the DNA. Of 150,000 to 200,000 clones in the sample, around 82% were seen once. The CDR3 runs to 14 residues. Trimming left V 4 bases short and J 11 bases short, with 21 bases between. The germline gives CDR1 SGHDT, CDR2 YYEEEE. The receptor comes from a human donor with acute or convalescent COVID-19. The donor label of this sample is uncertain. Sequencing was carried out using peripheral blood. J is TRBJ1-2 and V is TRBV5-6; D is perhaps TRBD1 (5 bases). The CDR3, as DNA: TGTGCCAGCAGCCCCCCCAGCGGGGGAGTTAGTTACACCTTC. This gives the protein CASSPPSGGVSYTF.